The 21 T cell receptor beta chains below were found in one sample sequenced in a study of blood T cell repertoires in COVID-19. The table came from immunoSEQ multiplex PCR; TCRdb's copy has only in-frame clones and leaves some out. The sample lists 230,000 or so clones; around 88% were seen once. Sample: PBMCs or T cells enriched from blood (not recorded which). Receptors were obtained from a woman in her fifties or sixties with acute COVID-19.

This sequence joins TRBV5-4 and TRBJ2-3; D not certain. The V and J ends lost 9 bases and 9 bases respectively, with 14 bases between them. Germline values: CDR1 SGHNT, CDR2 YYREEE (reference sequence). The CDR3 spans 11 residues. CDR3 DNA: TGTGCCACCTCTGACTCTGGGACGCAGTATTTT. Translated, it gives CATSDSGTQYF.

The chain is built from TRBV28 and TRBJ2-5; D remains unclear. V was clipped by 5 bases and J by 5 bases, with 9 bases between them. CDR1 and CDR2 from the germline V gene are MDHEN and SYDVKM. This CDR3 has 12 residues. The DNA of the CDR3 is TGTGCCAGCAGTCCCCTCCGGGAGACCCAGTACTTC. It specifies CASSPLRETQYF.

The chain links TRBV5-1 to TRBJ2-1; 9 bases are shared with TRBD2. The CDR3 extends over 16 amino acids. Germline lookup yields CDR1 SGHRS and CDR2 YFSETQ. Trimming cost V 4 bases and J 7 bases; bases outside gene matches: 12. In DNA form, the CDR3 reads TGCGCCAGCAGCCCGGGGGGTAGCGGGAGTCGGAATGAGCAGTTCTTC. Protein: CASSPGGSGSRNEQFF.

The rearrangement joins TRBV28 to TRBJ2-7; D might be TRBD1 (5 bases). Trimming removed 3 bases from V and 6 bases from J, with 12 bases in between. The germline gives CDR1 MDHEN, CDR2 SYDVKM. The CDR3 loop spans 13 amino acids. The DNA for the CDR3 is TGTGCCAGCAGTTTCAGGGTTGGCGGCGAGCAGTACTTC. This gives the protein CASSFRVGGEQYF. Filled out from reference TRBV28 and TRBJ2-7, the complete variable domain reads DVKVTQSSRYLVKRTGEKVFLECVQDMDHENMFWYRQDPGLGLRLIYFSYDVKMKEKGDIPEGYSVSREKKERFSLILESASTNQTSMYLCASSFRVGGEQYFGPGTRLTVT.

The chain employs TRBV19 and TRBJ2-1, with unresolved D. CDR1 LNHDA and CDR2 SQIVND come from the germline V gene (reference sequence). The germline V and J ends were trimmed by 3 bases and 6 bases, with 6 bases remaining between them. There are 12 residues in the CDR3. The CDR3 DNA follows: TGTGCCAGTAGTATCTCGGTCAATGAGCAGTTCTTC. The encoded protein is CASSISVNEQFF.

The chain links TRBV11-2 to TRBJ1-2, with a weak D call TRBD1 (5 bases). This CDR3 spans 13 amino acids. Germline lookup yields CDR1 SGHAT and CDR2 FQNNGV. Trimming left V 1 base short and J 8 bases short, with 11 bases between. CDR3 sequence reads: CASSLAGDPGYTF. In DNA, the CDR3 is TGTGCCAGCAGCTTAGCGGGGGACCCGGGCTACACCTTC.

V is TRBV19 and J is TRBJ1-1; TRBD1 matches at 7 bases. Looked up from germline, CDR1 is LNHDA and CDR2 is SQIVND (reference sequence). The CDR3 length is 13 residues. V was pared by 9 bases and J by 5 bases, with 9 bases of the junction left unmatched. CDR3 sequence: CASRTGPRTEAFF. The CDR3 DNA is TGTGCCAGCAGGACAGGCCCACGGACTGAAGCTTTCTTT.

In this sample, this clone turned up once. This chain uses TRBV28 with TRBJ1-4; the match to TRBD1 covers 10 bases. CDR1 is MDHEN and CDR2 is SYDVKM in the germline V gene. This CDR3 is 16 amino acids long. Trimming removed 7 bases from V and 4 bases from J; junction bases left unmatched: 9. This CDR3 reads CASKSGTGDFNEKLFF. The CDR3 DNA is TGTGCCAGCAAATCCGGGACAGGGGATTTTAATGAAAAACTGTTTTTT.

The chain couples TRBV14 to TRBJ1-1; D ambiguous. Germline V gene lookup returns CDR1 SGHDN and CDR2 FVKESK. V shed 3 bases and J shed 5 bases, with 10 bases lying between them. The CDR3 length is 13 residues. The CDR3 protein is CASSHYSITEAFF. In DNA, the CDR3 is TGTGCCAGCAGCCATTATTCTATAACTGAAGCTTTCTTT.

V and J are TRBV29-1 and TRBJ2-1; 8 nucleotides agree with TRBD2. Germline trimming cut 6 bases from V and 2 bases from J; bases unmatched to any gene: 15. Germline-derived CDR1 and CDR2 are SQVTM and ANQGSEA. The length of the CDR3 is 17 residues. The CDR3 spells CSVRVDSGNWAYNEQFF. The CDR3 DNA reads as TGCAGCGTCCGGGTGGATAGCGGGAATTGGGCCTACAATGAGCAGTTCTTC.

The CDR3 spells CASRRTTVTVLTF. CDR3 nucleotides: TGTGCCAGCAGAAGAACGACAGTCACAGTCCTGACTTTC. This rearrangement joins TRBV6-5 to TRBJ2-6; tentative D call: TRBD1 (5 bases). CDR1 is MNHEY and CDR2 is SVGAGI in the germline V gene. This CDR3 comprises 13 residues. Trimming left V 6 bases short and J 13 bases short, with 16 bases between.

This clone has only a few counts. The chain is built from TRBV5-1 and TRBJ1-1; D ambiguous. Germline CDR1 SGHRS, CDR2 YFSETQ. With 4 bases removed from V and 5 bases from J, the gap between germline ends came to 15 bases. CDR3 length: 14 residues. CDR3 in amino acids: CASSIPGRRTEAFF. The CDR3 coding sequence is TGCGCCAGCAGCATTCCGGGGAGGAGAACTGAAGCTTTCTTT.

The chain's CDR3 is CASSKTAGVGSGANVLTF. The CDR3 DNA is TGTGCCAGCAGTAAAACAGCGGGTGTGGGCTCTGGGGCCAACGTCCTGACTTTC. The chain recombines TRBV28 with TRBJ2-6, with a possible D match to TRBD2 (6 bases). Germline V gene data show CDR1 as MDHEN and CDR2 as SYDVKM. The ends were cut back, 5 bases at V and 0 bases at J, with 17 bases in the middle. The CDR3 consists of 18 residues.

The chain has TRBV6-5 and TRBJ2-3, with TRBD1 matching 9 bases. The CDR3 is made up of 15 amino acids. Germline V lookup: CDR1 MNHEY, CDR2 SVGAGI. Losses at the gene ends were 7 bases for V and 0 bases for J; bases not matched to a gene: 5. CDR3 nucleotides: TGTGCCAGCAACACAGGGGGCACTAGCACAGATACGCAGTATTTT. This encodes CASNTGGTSTDTQYF.

V and J are TRBV28 and TRBJ2-2, with TRBD1 matching over 7 bases. Trimming at V came to 6 bases and at J to 6 bases, leaving 10 bases not matched to a gene. The germline V gene encodes CDR1 MDHEN and CDR2 SYDVKM. The CDR3 extends over 15 amino acids. In nucleotides, the CDR3 is TGTGCCAGCAGCCCCGACAGGGTCTTCGCCGGGGAGCTGTTTTTT. It encodes CASSPDRVFAGELFF.

This clone came up once. The V gene is TRBV19, the J gene TRBJ1-2, with 7 bases lining up with TRBD1. The trim removed 4 bases at V and 8 bases at J, leaving 7 bases unmatched. Germline values: CDR1 LNHDA, CDR2 SQIVND (reference sequence). The CDR3 length is 13 residues. The CDR3 here is CASSTDRERGYTF. CDR3 in DNA: TGTGCCAGTAGTACCGACAGGGAACGGGGCTACACCTTC.

The V and J genes are TRBV5-6 and TRBJ2-7; TRBD2 matches 9 bases. V was pared by 0 bases and J by 3 bases, with 10 bases of the junction left unmatched. This CDR3 is 17 amino acids long. Germline-derived CDR1 and CDR2 are SGHDT and YYEEEE. CDR3 coding DNA: TGTGCCAGCAGCTTGGCCAATCCCCCTAGCGGGATCTACGAGCAGTACTTC. Translated: CASSLANPPSGIYEQYF.

This clone was found once. The chain carries TRBV19 and TRBJ2-3; D gene ambiguous. The germline CDR1 and CDR2 sequences are LNHDA and SQIVND (reference sequence). The CDR3 is 12 residues long. V gave up 4 bases and J gave up 1 base, with 3 bases separating them. The CDR3 protein is CASSKRTDTQYF. CDR3 nucleotides: TGTGCCAGTAGTAAGCGCACAGATACGCAGTATTTT.

This clone is a singleton in its sample. J is TRBJ2-3 and V is TRBV6-6, with 10 bases lining up with TRBD2. J gave up 2 bases and V 5 bases, and 4 bases lay outside the gene matches. The CDR3 consists of 15 residues. Germline values: CDR1 MNHNY, CDR2 SVGAGI (reference sequence). CDR3 sequence (DNA): TGTGCCAGCAGTCCTCTAGCGGGGGTCACAGATACGCAGTATTTT. Its translation: CASSPLAGVTDTQYF.

The J gene is TRBJ2-1, the V gene TRBV7-9; 11 bases are a match to TRBD2. The CDR3 sequence is 15 residues long. Trimming removed 2 bases from V and 8 bases from J; junction bases left unmatched: 5. CDR1 SEHNR and CDR2 FQNEAQ come from the germline V gene (reference sequence). In DNA form, the CDR3 reads TGTGCCAGCAGCTTATTAGCGGGAGGGGGCGATGAGCAGTTCTTC. This translates into CASSLLAGGGDEQFF.

The V and J genes are TRBV4-1 and TRBJ2-5; 10 bases align to TRBD2. The germline V gene has CDR1 MGHRA and CDR2 YSYEKL. This CDR3 region has 17 residues. The trim removed 0 bases at V and 3 bases at J, leaving 7 bases unmatched. CDR3 coding DNA: TGCGCCAGCAGCCAAGATCCAGCGGGAGGGCTGAAAGAGACCCAGTACTTC. Its protein is CASSQDPAGGLKETQYF.